Listed below are T cell receptor beta chains from one sample, sequenced in a study of blood T cell repertoires in COVID-19. Method: immunoSEQ multiplex PCR; TCRdb's copy keeps in-frame clones and lacks some. Of over 250,000 clones in the sample, 85% to 90% were seen once. Source material: peripheral blood. The source is a human donor in a cohort sampled during active COVID-19. The CDR3 runs from the conserved cysteine through the conserved F or W. Each record gives: clone size, V gene, J gene, CDR3 protein. Size is stated for part of the rows, as once, few or many counts, or as a class when the clone is expanded.

>.|TRBV7-9|TRBJ2-5
CASKGRGSRGGETQYF
>.|TRBV19|TRBJ1-3
CASSMLGGSGNTIYF
>.|TRBV28|TRBJ1-1
CASSLQGEAFF
>.|TRBV7-9|TRBJ2-1
CASSSWTSENNEQFF
>.|TRBV6-5|TRBJ2-2
CASRRDSANTGELFF
>.|TRBV7-8|TRBJ2-3
CASSKDRTDTQYF
>.|TRBV5-4|TRBJ2-6
CASSLGGGSRRSGANVLTF
>.|TRBV19|TRBJ2-3
CASTRTGLTDTQYF
>.|TRBV5-1|TRBJ2-7
CASSRDRPNEQYF
>.|TRBV7-2|TRBJ2-3
CASSSARGPKEQYF
>.|TRBV3-1/TRBV3-2|TRBJ2-1
CASSPNAAGNEQFF
>.|TRBV20-1|TRBJ1-1
CSASGLIGAFF
>once|TRBV11-3|TRBJ1-1
CASSTTGGTEAFF
>.|TRBV28|TRBJ2-1
CASWDFPRGRGTSGLGGQFF
>few|TRBV7-6|TRBJ1-4
CASSLAGRATNEKLFF
>.|TRBV19|TRBJ2-1
CASSPRTSGRIGLSYNEQFF
>.|TRBV6-5|TRBJ2-1
CASSPQGRSEQFF
>.|TRBV5-1|TRBJ1-1
CASRLDRGPEAFF
>.|TRBV3-1/TRBV3-2|TRBJ2-3
CASSRRGAGVTDTQYF
>.|TRBV7-2|TRBJ1-5
CASSLVNRGNQPQHF
>.|TRBV19|TRBJ2-1
CASSTLSTLMADEQFF